This T cell receptor beta chain was sequenced in a study of shared clonotypes between healthy human individuals. As regards this clone: Its antigen is currently unknown.

Execution of the assay was at deep level. Sequencing used immunoSEQ multiplex PCR; TCRdb keeps in-frame clones, though not all of them. The sample lists some 1,900,000 clones; about 95% were seen once. The germline CDR1 and CDR2 sequences are LGHNA and YSLEER. Losses at the gene ends were 2 bases for V and 1 base for J; bases not matched to a gene: 3. CDR3 size: 16 residues. Study conclusions and caveats: There were few donors, and this limited the genetic and exposure-history diversity represented.

Naive CD8 cells lacked CD45RO, underwent positive selection for CCR7 and left out terminally differentiated effector memory CD45RA+ cells. The genes are TRBV4-3 and TRBJ2-3; 10 bases fit TRBD2. The source is a young man in good health. The sample taken for sequencing was naive CD8+ T cells sorted from blood. Here the CDR3 DNA reads TGCGCCAGCAGCCAATCTGGACTAGCGGGCACAGATACGCAGTATTTT. Translation: CASSQSGLAGTDTQYF.